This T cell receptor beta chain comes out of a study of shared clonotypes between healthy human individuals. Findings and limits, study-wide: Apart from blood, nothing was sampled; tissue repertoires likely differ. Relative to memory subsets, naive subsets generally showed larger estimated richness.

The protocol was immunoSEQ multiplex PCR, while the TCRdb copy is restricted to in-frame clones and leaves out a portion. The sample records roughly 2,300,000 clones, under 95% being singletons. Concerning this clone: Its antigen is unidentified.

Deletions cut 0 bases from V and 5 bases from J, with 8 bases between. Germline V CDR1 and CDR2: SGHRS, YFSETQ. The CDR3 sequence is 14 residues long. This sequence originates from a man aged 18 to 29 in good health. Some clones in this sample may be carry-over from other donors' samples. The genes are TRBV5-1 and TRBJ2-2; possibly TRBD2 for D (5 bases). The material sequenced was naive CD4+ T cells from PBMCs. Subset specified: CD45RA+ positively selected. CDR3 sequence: CASSLAEGTGELFF. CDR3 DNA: TGCGCCAGCAGCTTGGCTGAGGGAACCGGGGAGCTGTTTTTT.